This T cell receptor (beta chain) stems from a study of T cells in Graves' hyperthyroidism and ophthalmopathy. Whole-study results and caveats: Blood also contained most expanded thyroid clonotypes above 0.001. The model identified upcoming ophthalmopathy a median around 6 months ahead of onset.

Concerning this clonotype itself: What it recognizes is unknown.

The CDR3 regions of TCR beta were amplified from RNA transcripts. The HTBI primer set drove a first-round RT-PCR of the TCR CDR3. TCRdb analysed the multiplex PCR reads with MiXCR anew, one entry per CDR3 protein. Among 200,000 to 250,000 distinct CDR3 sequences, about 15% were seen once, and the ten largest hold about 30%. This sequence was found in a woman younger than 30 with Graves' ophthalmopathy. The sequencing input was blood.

The CDR3 DNA reads as TGTGCCACCAGCAGAGGCGTAATAGATACGCAGTATTTT. Its translation is CATSRGVIDTQYF. This rearrangement joins TRBV15 to TRBJ2-3; D is unresolved. The germline V gene encodes CDR1 LNHNV and CDR2 YYDKDF (reference sequence). V lost 1 base and J 5 bases, leaving 7 bases between the germline ends. The CDR3 is 13 residues long.